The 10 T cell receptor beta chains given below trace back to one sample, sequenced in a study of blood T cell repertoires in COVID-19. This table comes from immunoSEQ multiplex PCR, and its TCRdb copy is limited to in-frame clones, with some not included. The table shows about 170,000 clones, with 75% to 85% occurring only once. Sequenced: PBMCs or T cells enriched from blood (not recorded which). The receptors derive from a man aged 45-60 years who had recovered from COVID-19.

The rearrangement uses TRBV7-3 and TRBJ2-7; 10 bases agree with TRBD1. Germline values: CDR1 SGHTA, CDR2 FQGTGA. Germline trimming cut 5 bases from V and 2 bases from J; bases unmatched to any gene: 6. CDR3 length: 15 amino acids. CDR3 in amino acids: CASSAGTGAPYEQYF. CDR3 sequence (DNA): TGTGCCAGCAGCGCGGGGACAGGGGCTCCCTACGAGCAGTACTTC.

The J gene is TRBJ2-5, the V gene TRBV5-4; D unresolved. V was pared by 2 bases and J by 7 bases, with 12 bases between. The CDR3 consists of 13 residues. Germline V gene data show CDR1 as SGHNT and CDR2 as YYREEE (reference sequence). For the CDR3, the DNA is TGTGCCAGCAGCTTTGCGGCAGAAGGGACCCAGTACTTC. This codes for CASSFAAEGTQYF.

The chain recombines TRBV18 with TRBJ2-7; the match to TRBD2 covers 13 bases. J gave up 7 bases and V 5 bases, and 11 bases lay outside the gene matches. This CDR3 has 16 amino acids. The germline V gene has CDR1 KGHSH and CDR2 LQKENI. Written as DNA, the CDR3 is TGTGCCAGCTCAACCGGGACTAGCGGGGATTCAGGGGAGCAGTACTTC. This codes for CASSTGTSGDSGEQYF.

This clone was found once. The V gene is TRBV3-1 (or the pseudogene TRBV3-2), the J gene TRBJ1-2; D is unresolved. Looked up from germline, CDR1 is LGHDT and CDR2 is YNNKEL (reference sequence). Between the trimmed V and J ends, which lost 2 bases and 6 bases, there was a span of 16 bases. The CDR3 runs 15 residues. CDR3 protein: CASSQSRETGNGYTF. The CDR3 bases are TGTGCCAGCAGCCAATCAAGGGAGACGGGCAATGGCTACACCTTC.

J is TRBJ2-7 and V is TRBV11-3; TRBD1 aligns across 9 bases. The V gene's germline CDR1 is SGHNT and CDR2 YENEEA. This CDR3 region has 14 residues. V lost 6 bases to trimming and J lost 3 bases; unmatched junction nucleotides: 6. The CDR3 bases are TGTGCCAGCAGTTTCAGACAGGGGGACTACGAGCAGTACTTC. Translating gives CASSFRQGDYEQYF.

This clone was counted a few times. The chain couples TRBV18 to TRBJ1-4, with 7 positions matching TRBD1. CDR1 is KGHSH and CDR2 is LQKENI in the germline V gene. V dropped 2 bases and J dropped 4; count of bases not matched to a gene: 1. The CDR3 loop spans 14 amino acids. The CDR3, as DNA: TGTGCCAGCTCACCAAGGGACAGTAATGAAAAACTGTTTTTT. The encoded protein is CASSPRDSNEKLFF.

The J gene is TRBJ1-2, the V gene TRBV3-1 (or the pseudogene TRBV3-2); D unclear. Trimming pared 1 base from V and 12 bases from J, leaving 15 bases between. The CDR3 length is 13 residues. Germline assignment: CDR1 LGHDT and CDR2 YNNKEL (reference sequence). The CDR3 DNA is TGTGCCAGCAGCCAAGGAAGGACTTCTATGGACACCTTC. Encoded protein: CASSQGRTSMDTF.

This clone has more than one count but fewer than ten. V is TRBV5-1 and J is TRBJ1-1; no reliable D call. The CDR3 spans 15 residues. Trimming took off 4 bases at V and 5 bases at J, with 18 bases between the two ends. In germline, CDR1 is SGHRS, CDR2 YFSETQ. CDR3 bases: TGCGCCAGCAGCCCGGGAGCCCGGGGAACGACTGAAGCTTTCTTT. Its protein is CASSPGARGTTEAFF.

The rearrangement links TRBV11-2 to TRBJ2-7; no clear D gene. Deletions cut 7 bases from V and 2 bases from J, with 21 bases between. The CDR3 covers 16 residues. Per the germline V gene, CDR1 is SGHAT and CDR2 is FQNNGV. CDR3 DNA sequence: TGTGCCAGCACCCGTGTAGCCACACCTTTTCCCTACGAGCAGTACTTC. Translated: CASTRVATPFPYEQYF.

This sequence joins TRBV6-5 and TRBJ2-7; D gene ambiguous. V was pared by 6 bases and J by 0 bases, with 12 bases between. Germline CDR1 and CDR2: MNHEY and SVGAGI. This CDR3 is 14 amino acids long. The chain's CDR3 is CASRSDFSSYEQYF. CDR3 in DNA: TGTGCCAGCAGGTCTGACTTCTCCTCCTACGAGCAGTACTTC.